What follows are 27 T cell receptor beta chains derived from one specimen sequenced in a study of cytomegalovirus exposure and HLA in healthy donors. Researchers ran the PCR with 60 Vbeta and 13 Jbeta primers. Here immunoSEQ multiplex PCR was the method, and the copy in TCRdb shows in-frame clones only, minus some. This table has roughly 200,000 clones, less than 85% appearing once. Source material: PBMCs. These receptors were taken from a man aged 35-49 years in good health and CMV-seronegative.

This clone showed up just a few times. The rearrangement uses TRBV6-4 and TRBJ1-1, with D maybe TRBD1 (6 bases). This CDR3 region has 15 residues. Germline V gives CDR1 MRHNA, CDR2 SNTAGT. Trimming removed 4 bases at V and 6 bases at J, with 18 bases between. DNA for the CDR3: TGTGCCAGCAGTGCCGGCGGGGGGCGTCTGGCTGAAGCTTTCTTT. Its translation: CASSAGGGRLAEAFF.

V is TRBV19 and J is TRBJ1-1; 7 nucleotides match TRBD1. CDR3 length equals 14 residues. Germline CDR1 is LNHDA and CDR2 is SQIVND (reference sequence). Trimming cost V 7 bases and J 1 base; bases outside gene matches: 6. CDR3 region: CASIQGGSNTEAFF. For the CDR3, the DNA is TGTGCCAGTATCCAGGGGGGTTCGAACACTGAAGCTTTCTTT.

The chain recombines TRBV5-8 with TRBJ1-1; tentatively, D is TRBD1 (5 bases). Germline CDR1 is SGHTS and CDR2 is YDEGEE. The CDR3 sequence is 13 residues long. Trimming took off 2 bases at V and 1 base at J, with 6 bases between the two ends. CDR3 protein: CASSFTGNTEAFF. The CDR3 DNA sequence: TGTGCCAGCAGCTTCACAGGGAACACTGAAGCTTTCTTT.

The rearrangement joins TRBV19 to TRBJ2-5, with 7 bases identical to TRBD1. The CDR3 is 13 amino acids. The V gene's germline CDR1 is LNHDA and CDR2 SQIVND (reference sequence). J gave up 1 base and V 7 bases, and 3 bases lay outside the gene matches. CDR3 nucleotides: TGTGCCAGTAACGACAGGGTCCAAGAGACCCAGTACTTC. This sequence encodes CASNDRVQETQYF.

The chain combines TRBV7-8 with TRBJ2-3; 9 bases are a match to TRBD2. This CDR3 comprises 17 residues. V lost 3 bases, J lost 4 bases, and 11 bases stayed unmatched. In germline, CDR1 is SGHVS, CDR2 FQNEAQ. Here the CDR3 DNA reads TGTGCCAGCAGCTTTGGTGGGGCTAGCGGGGCGGCAGATACGCAGTATTTT. Translation gives CASSFGGASGAADTQYF.

The chain uses TRBV4-1 and TRBJ2-7, with 9 positions matching TRBD2. The CDR3 runs 16 residues. CDR1 MGHRA and CDR2 YSYEKL come from the germline V gene. The V gene end was trimmed by 1 base and the J gene end by 6 bases; junction bases not matched to a gene: 10. CDR3 nucleotides: TGCGCCAGCAGCCAAGCGCCGGGACTAGCACCTGGCGAGCAGTACTTC. It encodes CASSQAPGLAPGEQYF.

V and J are TRBV14 and TRBJ1-2; 11 bases agree with TRBD1. Germline V gene sequence: CDR1 SGHDN, CDR2 FVKESK. Trimming removed 1 base from V and 7 bases from J; junction bases left unmatched: 8. The CDR3 has 16 amino acids. CDR3 nucleotides: TGTGCCAGCAGCCAAGCGTTTGGACAGGGGGCTGGTGGCTACACCTTC. Its protein product is CASSQAFGQGAGGYTF.

This rearrangement joins TRBV18 to TRBJ2-5, with 9 bases fitting TRBD2. The V gene's germline CDR1 is KGHSH and CDR2 LQKENI. The CDR3 covers 15 residues. Losses at the gene ends were 2 bases for V and 3 bases for J; bases not matched to a gene: 4. The CDR3 region is CASSPRASGKETQYF. The CDR3 coding sequence is TGTGCCAGCTCACCAAGGGCTAGCGGGAAAGAGACCCAGTACTTC.

This clone appeared once. The rearrangement links TRBV19 to TRBJ2-7, with D maybe TRBD1 (6 bases). In germline, CDR1 is LNHDA, CDR2 SQIVND (reference sequence). CDR3 length equals 13 residues. Trimming pared 5 bases from V and 2 bases from J, leaving 10 bases between. The CDR3 DNA reads TGTGCCAGTAGTCTCGGACAGACCTACGAGCAGTACTTC. This sequence encodes CASSLGQTYEQYF.

The chain is built from TRBV6-5 and TRBJ2-3; no reliable D call. Trimming shortened V by 3 bases and J by 0 bases, and 7 bases separated the two germline ends. This CDR3 has 14 amino acids. From germline, CDR1 is MNHEY and CDR2 SVGAGI. The CDR3 spells CASSYTPSTDTQYF. DNA of the CDR3: TGTGCCAGCAGTTATACTCCTAGCACAGATACGCAGTATTTT.

V gene TRBV11-2 combines with J gene TRBJ2-2, with D uncertain. Per germline, CDR1 SGHAT and CDR2 FQNNGV. The CDR3 runs 13 residues. The ends were cut back, 4 bases at V and 2 bases at J, with 5 bases in the middle. Here the CDR3 DNA reads TGTGCCAGCAGCTCAGTAAACACCGGGGAGCTGTTTTTT. This encodes CASSSVNTGELFF. Together with reference TRBV11-2 and TRBJ2-2, the CDR3 gives the full variable domain: EAGVAQSPRYKIIEKRQSVAFWCNPISGHATLYWYQQILGQGPKLLIQFQNNGVVDDSQLPKDRFSAERLKGVDSTLKIQPAKLEDSAVYLCASSSVNTGELFFGEGSRLTVL.

V is TRBV27 and J is TRBJ2-3, with D possibly matching TRBD2 (6 bases). Germline V lookup: CDR1 MNHEY, CDR2 SMNVEV (reference sequence). Trimming stripped 6 bases from V and 0 bases from J, with 19 bases between. This CDR3 contains 17 residues. DNA of the CDR3: TGTGCCAGCAGGGGACCTACTAGCCCTCCTAGCACAGATACGCAGTATTTT. As protein: CASRGPTSPPSTDTQYF.

V is TRBV29-1 and J is TRBJ1-1, with TRBD1 identical over 10 bases. V was clipped by 7 bases and J by 3 bases; unmatched bases: 5. The germline gives CDR1 SQVTM, CDR2 ANQGSEA. The CDR3 is 13 amino acids. This CDR3 is CSASDRGYTEAFF. CDR3 DNA: TGCAGCGCCTCGGACAGGGGGTACACTGAAGCTTTCTTT.

This chain links TRBV5-5 with TRBJ1-1; no definite D call. V was pared by 4 bases and J by 5 bases, with 9 bases between. CDR1 is SGHKS, CDR2 YYEKEE, per germline (reference sequence). This CDR3 contains 12 residues. The CDR3 region is CASSPVLTEAFF. CDR3 DNA: TGTGCCAGCAGCCCTGTTCTTACTGAAGCTTTCTTT.

The chain combines TRBV5-6 with TRBJ2-2; TRBD1 might be the D (5 bases). Trimming removed 5 bases at V and 0 bases at J, with 8 bases between. The CDR3 length is 14 residues. Germline V CDR1 and CDR2: SGHDT, YYEEEE. The CDR3 here is CASRGLANTGELFF. The CDR3 coding sequence is TGTGCCAGCAGGGGGCTCGCGAACACCGGGGAGCTGTTTTTT.

The V gene is TRBV15, the J gene TRBJ1-6, with 8 nucleotides matching TRBD1. The V gene's germline CDR1 is LNHNV and CDR2 YYDKDF (reference sequence). The CDR3 runs to 17 residues. V trimming: 0 bases; J trimming: 10 bases; junction bases outside the gene matches: 11. CDR3 nucleotides: TGTGCCACCAGCAGAGATGGGAGGGGGACAGGTCTCTCACCCCTCCACTTT. Its translation is CATSRDGRGTGLSPLHF.

This clone showed up just a few times. The chain recombines TRBV25-1 with TRBJ1-1; 9 bases are a match to TRBD1. The CDR3 spans 15 residues. Germline V gene data show CDR1 as MGHDK and CDR2 as SYGVNS. V dropped 4 bases and J dropped 8; count of bases not matched to a gene: 11. The CDR3 DNA reads TGTGCCAGCAGTGCCGCTTACAGGGGGCGCGGGGAAGCTTTCTTT. Translated: CASSAAYRGRGEAFF.

V and J are TRBV28 and TRBJ2-1; possibly TRBD1 for D (6 bases). Germline V gene sequence: CDR1 MDHEN, CDR2 SYDVKM. The CDR3 is made up of 13 amino acids. The V and J ends lost 8 bases and 2 bases respectively, with 10 bases between them. The CDR3 sequence is CASWDTTYNEQFF. The CDR3 bases are TGTGCCAGCTGGGACACCACCTACAATGAGCAGTTCTTC.

In its sample, this clone was seen a few times. Within the sample, other DNA sequences also encode this same CDR3. V gene TRBV7-7 combines with J gene TRBJ2-1; 9 bases line up with TRBD1. After removal of 5 bases from V and 6 bases from J, the junction contained 8 bases not matched to a gene. CDR1 and CDR2 (germline): SSHAT, FNYEAQ (reference sequence). This CDR3 spans 15 amino acids. The CDR3 sequence: CASSPAGTGSNEQFF. The CDR3 nucleotides are TGTGCCAGCAGCCCAGCGGGGACAGGGTCCAATGAGCAGTTCTTC.

V is TRBV18 and J is TRBJ1-2; 7 nucleotides line up with TRBD1. V shed 5 bases, J shed 5 bases, and the junction held 11 bases outside the gene matches. Germline CDR1 KGHSH, CDR2 LQKENI. This CDR3 spans 15 amino acids. The CDR3 reads CASSSLTGYLYGYTF. The DNA for the CDR3 is TGTGCCAGCTCATCCCTGACAGGGTATCTTTATGGCTACACCTTC.

V is TRBV5-6 and J is TRBJ2-7; D is unclear. This CDR3 is built from 11 residues. Germline CDR1 and CDR2: SGHDT and YYEEEE. V lost 1 base to trimming and J lost 5 bases, with 4 bases between them. The CDR3 bases are TGTGCCAGCAGCTTGTTTAACGAGCAGTACTTC. As protein: CASSLFNEQYF. The full variable domain, rest sourced from reference TRBV5-6 and TRBJ2-7, is DAGVTQSPTHLIKTRGQQVTLRCSPKSGHDTVSWYQQALGQGPQFIFQYYEEEERQRGNFPDRFSGHQFPNYSSELNVNALLLGDSALYLCASSLFNEQYFGPGTRLTVT.

Here the CDR3 reads CASSPAREDLNTEAFF. The DNA of the CDR3 is TGTGCCAGCAGCCCTGCCCGGGAGGACTTGAACACTGAAGCTTTCTTT. The chain joins TRBV5-4 to TRBJ1-1; D unclear. The V gene lost 4 bases and the J gene lost 0 bases, with 16 bases spanning the gap. The CDR3 totals 16 residues. Germline V gene data show CDR1 as SGHNT and CDR2 as YYREEE (reference sequence).

This clone came up many times. The rearrangement links TRBV4-3 to TRBJ2-7, with a weak D call TRBD2 (5 bases). Trimming left V 1 base short and J 0 bases short, with 7 bases between. Germline V gene data show CDR1 as LGHNA and CDR2 as YSLEER. The CDR3 is made up of 14 amino acids. As DNA, the CDR3 is TGCGCCAGCAGCCAAGCTCGGGGCTCCTACGAGCAGTACTTC. This gives the protein CASSQARGSYEQYF.

This rearrangement joins TRBV5-1 to TRBJ2-3, with 14 bases aligning to TRBD2. V was pared by 4 bases and J by 3 bases, with 4 bases of the junction left unmatched. Germline CDR1 is SGHRS and CDR2 is YFSETQ. The length of the CDR3 is 16 residues. The CDR3 coding sequence is TGCGCCAGCAGCCCAGGGACTAGCGGGAGTACAGATACGCAGTATTTT. As protein: CASSPGTSGSTDTQYF.

This chain connects TRBV9 to TRBJ2-1; possibly TRBD2 for D (5 bases). The CDR3 consists of 13 residues. Germline V lookup: CDR1 SGDLS, CDR2 YYNGEE. Trimming cost V 0 bases and J 7 bases, with 8 bases left between them. The CDR3 DNA sequence: TGTGCCAGCAGCGTAGGCGGGCTAAATGAGCAGTTCTTC. Residues: CASSVGGLNEQFF.

This chain joins TRBV7-9 and TRBJ1-6; a possible D gene is TRBD1 (6 bases). Germline assignment: CDR1 SEHNR and CDR2 FQNEAQ (reference sequence). Trimming pared 1 base from V and 10 bases from J, leaving 8 bases between. This CDR3 has 13 residues. CDR3 amino acids: CASSLEGDSPLHF. The CDR3, as DNA: TGTGCCAGCAGCTTAGAGGGGGACTCACCCCTCCACTTT.

V is TRBV5-1 and J is TRBJ2-3, with 8 bases aligning to TRBD2. Per the germline V gene, CDR1 is SGHRS and CDR2 is YFSETQ. V lost 4 bases and J lost 3; bases outside the gene matches: 10. The CDR3 runs 16 residues. CDR3 sequence (DNA): TGCGCCAGCAGCCCGGGTAGGGCGGGAGGAACAGATACGCAGTATTTT. Translating it yields CASSPGRAGGTDTQYF. The variable domain in full, with the rest retrieved from reference TRBV5-1 and TRBJ2-3, is KAGVTQTPRYLIKTRGQQVTLSCSPISGHRSVSWYQQTPGQGLQFLFEYFSETQRNKGNFPGRFSGRQFSNSRSEMNVSTLELGDSALYLCASSPGRAGGTDTQYFGPGTRLTVL.